This T cell receptor beta chain was observed in a study of blood T cell repertoires in COVID-19. Germline values: CDR1 WNHNN, CDR2 SYGVQD (reference sequence). Trimming removed 6 bases from V and 0 bases from J, with 12 bases in between. This CDR3 is 14 amino acids long. The data were produced by immunoSEQ multiplex PCR, yet TCRdb's version contains in-frame clones alone and is incomplete. The sample lists 200,000 to 300,000 clones, roughly 84% occurring once. The source is a man in his 60s with acute or convalescent COVID-19. V is TRBV10-1 and J is TRBJ2-7; the D gene is possibly TRBD1 (6 bases). What was sequenced was peripheral blood. CDR3: CASSLDRHSYEQYF. The DNA for the CDR3 is TGCGCCAGCAGCCTAGACAGGCACTCCTACGAGCAGTACTTC.